This T cell receptor beta chain was captured by sequencing in a study of blood T cell repertoires in COVID-19. On the study more broadly: Material from acute and convalescent COVID-19 was sourced from the United States, Italy and Spain. The cDNA or gDNA used as material had been derived from T cells, B-cell-depleted T cells, or PBMCs.

This clone was found a few times. Between the trimmed V and J ends, which lost 5 bases and 4 bases, there was a span of 11 bases. The CDR3 spans 13 residues. Germline V lookup: CDR1 KGHSH, CDR2 LQKENI. Per the authors' pipeline: Researchers report that nucleated cell counts were estimated from reference gene primer amplification. Libraries were prepared by immunoSEQ multiplex PCR; TCRdb keeps only in-frame clonotypes and omits some of them. V and J calls and clone size are copied from that table; D and trimming were computed from the DNA. The sample has about 110,000 clones; about 70% are singletons. The chain links TRBV18 to TRBJ1-1; possible D gene TRBD1, 5 bases. Sequencing was carried out using peripheral blood. The receptor was isolated from a woman aged 55 to 70 with acute or convalescent COVID-19. The CDR3 region is CASSSDGGTEAFF. The CDR3 nucleotides read TGTGCCAGCTCATCAGACGGGGGCACTGAAGCTTTCTTT.